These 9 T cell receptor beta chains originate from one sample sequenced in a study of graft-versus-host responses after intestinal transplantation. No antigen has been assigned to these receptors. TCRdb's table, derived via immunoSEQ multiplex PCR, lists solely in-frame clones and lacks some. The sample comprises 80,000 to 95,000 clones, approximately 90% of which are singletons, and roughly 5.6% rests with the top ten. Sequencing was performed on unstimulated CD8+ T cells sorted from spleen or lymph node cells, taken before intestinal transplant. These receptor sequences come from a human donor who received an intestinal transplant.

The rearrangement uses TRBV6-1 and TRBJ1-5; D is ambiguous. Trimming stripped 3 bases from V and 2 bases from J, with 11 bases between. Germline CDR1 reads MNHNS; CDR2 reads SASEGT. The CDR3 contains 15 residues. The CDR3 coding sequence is TGTGCCAGCAGTGATCTTGTTGGGGGCAATCAGCCCCAGCATTTT. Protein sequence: CASSDLVGGNQPQHF.

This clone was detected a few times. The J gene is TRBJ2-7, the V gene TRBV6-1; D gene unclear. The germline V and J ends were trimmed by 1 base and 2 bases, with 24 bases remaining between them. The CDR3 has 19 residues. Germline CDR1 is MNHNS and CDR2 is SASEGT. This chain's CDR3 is CASSEDAWPGTQRTYEQYF. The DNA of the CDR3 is TGTGCCAGCAGTGAAGATGCCTGGCCTGGAACCCAGAGGACCTACGAGCAGTACTTC.

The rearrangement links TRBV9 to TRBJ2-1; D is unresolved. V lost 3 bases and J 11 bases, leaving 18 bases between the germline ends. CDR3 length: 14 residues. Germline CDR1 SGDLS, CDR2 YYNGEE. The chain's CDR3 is CASSAGNPQQKQFF. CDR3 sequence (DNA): TGTGCCAGCAGCGCAGGCAACCCCCAGCAGAAGCAGTTCTTC. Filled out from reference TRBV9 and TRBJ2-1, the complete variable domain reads DSGVTQTPKHLITATGQRVTLRCSPRSGDLSVYWYQQSLDQGLQFLIQYYNGEERAKGNILERFSAQQFPDLHSELNLSSLELGDSALYFCASSAGNPQQKQFFGPGTRLTVL.

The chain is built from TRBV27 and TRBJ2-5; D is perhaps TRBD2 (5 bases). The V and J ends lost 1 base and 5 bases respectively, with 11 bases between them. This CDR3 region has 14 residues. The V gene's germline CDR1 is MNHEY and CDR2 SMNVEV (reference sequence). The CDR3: CASSLWAGLETQYF. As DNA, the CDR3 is TGTGCCAGCAGTTTATGGGCGGGTTTGGAGACCCAGTACTTC.

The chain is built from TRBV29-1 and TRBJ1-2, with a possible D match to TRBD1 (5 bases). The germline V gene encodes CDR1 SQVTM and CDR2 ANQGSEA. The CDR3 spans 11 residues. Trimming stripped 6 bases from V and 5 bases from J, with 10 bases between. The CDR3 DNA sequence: TGCAGCGTGGCAGGGTTGTATGGCTACACCTTC. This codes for CSVAGLYGYTF.

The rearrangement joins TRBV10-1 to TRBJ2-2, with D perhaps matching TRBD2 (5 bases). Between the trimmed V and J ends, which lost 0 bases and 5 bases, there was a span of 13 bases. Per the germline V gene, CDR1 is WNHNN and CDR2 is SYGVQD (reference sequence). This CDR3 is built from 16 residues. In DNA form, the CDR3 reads TGCGCCAGCAGTGAGTCAATAGGTCGCGGGACCGGGGAGCTGTTTTTT. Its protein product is CASSESIGRGTGELFF.

As DNA, the CDR3 is TGTGCCAGCAGCTGGTCATGGGCCCTGCGCACTGAAGCTTTCTTT. Its translation is CASSWSWALRTEAFF. The chain joins TRBV2 to TRBJ1-1, with no clear D. The CDR3 contains 15 residues. Trimming left V 6 bases short and J 4 bases short, with 18 bases between. Germline V gene data show CDR1 as SNHLY and CDR2 as FYNNEI.

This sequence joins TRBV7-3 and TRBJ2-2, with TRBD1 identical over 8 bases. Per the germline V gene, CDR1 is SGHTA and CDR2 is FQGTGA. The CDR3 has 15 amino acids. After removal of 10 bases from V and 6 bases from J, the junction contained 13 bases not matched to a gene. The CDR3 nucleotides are TGTGCCACGGGGCCGGGACAGGAACCTGCCGGGGAGCTGTTTTTT. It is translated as CATGPGQEPAGELFF.

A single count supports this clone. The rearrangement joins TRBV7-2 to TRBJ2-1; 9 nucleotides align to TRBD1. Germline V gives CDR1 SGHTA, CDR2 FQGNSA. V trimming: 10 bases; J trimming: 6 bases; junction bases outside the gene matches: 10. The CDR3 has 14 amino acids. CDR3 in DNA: TGTGCCATCTACGGGACAGGGTACGGCAATGAGCAGTTCTTC. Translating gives CAIYGTGYGNEQFF.